This entry lists 8 T cell receptor beta chains sequenced from one sample in a study of cytomegalovirus exposure and HLA in healthy donors (dated 2017 in TCRdb). Library construction relied on the immunoSEQ multiplex PCR assay. The multiplex PCR relied on a mix of 60 forward primers for TCR Vbeta segments and 13 reverse primers for TCR Jbeta segments. TCRdb re-hosts the immuneACCESS table, in-frame sequences only. Its copies lack some clones; in the studies checked, an unresolved V gene accounts for under half of them, and the cause for the rest is not known. Within this sample are fewer than 250,000 clones, with 65% to 90% of them counted one time only. About 1.4% of the sample is in the top ten clones. Sequenced material: PBMCs. The receptors were sampled from a girl aged 10 to 17 in good health and CMV-seronegative.

The chain joins TRBV7-2 to TRBJ1-5; D unresolved. The CDR3 covers 13 residues. The V end was cut by 5 bases, the J end by 3 bases, with 8 bases between. From germline, CDR1 is SGHTA and CDR2 FQGNSA. DNA of the CDR3: TGTGCCAGCAGCCCCCAGGACAATCAGCCCCAGCATTTT. Translated: CASSPQDNQPQHF.

This clone was picked up one time. CDR3 sequence: CASTRGTLTGEQYF. The CDR3 region has the DNA TGCGCCAGCACTAGAGGGACTCTAACGGGTGAGCAGTACTTC. V usage is TRBV5-1 and J usage is TRBJ2-7, with TRBD2 as a possible D gene (6 bases). The germline V gene has CDR1 SGHRS and CDR2 YFSETQ. V shed 6 bases and J shed 7 bases, with 20 bases lying between them. There are 14 residues in the CDR3.

The CDR3 loop reads CASSIVQGAGETQYF. The CDR3 bases are TGTGCCAGTAGTATAGTTCAGGGGGCTGGGGAGACCCAGTACTTC. J is TRBJ2-5 and V is TRBV19, with TRBD1 matching over 8 bases. CDR1 and CDR2 (germline): LNHDA, SQIVND (reference sequence). This CDR3 has 15 residues. V gave up 1 base and J gave up 5 bases; unmatched junction bases: 6.

This chain joins TRBV18 and TRBJ2-7; TRBD1 is a possible D gene (6 bases). There are 13 residues in the CDR3. Trimming shortened V by 0 bases and J by 9 bases, and 12 bases separated the two germline ends. The germline CDR1 and CDR2 sequences are KGHSH and LQKENI. This chain's CDR3 is CASSPPQGTTQYF. The CDR3 DNA reads as TGTGCCAGCTCACCACCACAGGGAACTACGCAGTACTTC.

The J gene is TRBJ2-7, the V gene TRBV27; 7 bases map to TRBD2. Germline CDR1 reads MNHEY; CDR2 reads SMNVEV (reference sequence). This CDR3 region has 15 residues. V lost 6 bases, J lost 4 bases, and 12 bases stayed unmatched. Here the CDR3 DNA reads TGTGCCAGCAGCACCACCGGCGCTAGCGGATACGAGCAGTACTTC. Translation: CASSTTGASGYEQYF.

This chain links TRBV5-6 with TRBJ2-3; 10 nucleotides agree with TRBD2. Germline values: CDR1 SGHDT, CDR2 YYEEEE. V lost 0 bases and J lost 6; bases outside the gene matches: 10. This CDR3 spans 17 amino acids. CDR3 protein: CASSLVLASGSGDTQYF. CDR3 bases: TGTGCCAGCAGCTTGGTGTTGGCTAGCGGGAGTGGGGATACGCAGTATTTT.

This clone is a singleton in its sample. V gene TRBV30 combines with J gene TRBJ2-1, with a tentative D call TRBD2 (7 bases). The CDR3 loop spans 15 amino acids. CDR1 and CDR2 (germline): GTSNPN, SVGIG (reference sequence). V shed 2 bases and J shed 7 bases, with 18 bases lying between them. CDR3 protein: CAWSRRGQVGNEQFF. In DNA form, the CDR3 reads TGTGCCTGGAGTAGGCGGGGGCAGGTGGGGAATGAGCAGTTCTTC. The complete variable domain, with remaining parts taken from reference TRBV30 and TRBJ2-1, reads SQTIHQWPATLVQPVGSPLSLECTVEGTSNPNLYWYRQAAGRGLQLLFYSVGIGQISSEVPQNLSASRPQDRQFILSSKKLLLSDSGFYLCAWSRRGQVGNEQFFGPGTRLTVL.

The chain employs TRBV11-3 and TRBJ2-3; possible D gene TRBD1, 6 bases. The CDR3 runs 17 residues. The germline CDR1 and CDR2 sequences are SGHNT and YENEEA. The V end lost 5 bases, the J end lost 3 bases, and 21 bases lay between the germline ends. CDR3 amino acids: CASSPQGLEGRTDTQYF. The DNA for the CDR3 is TGTGCCAGCAGCCCCCAGGGGCTCGAGGGAAGGACAGATACGCAGTATTTT. Full variable domain (missing parts from reference TRBV11-3 and TRBJ2-3): EAGVVQSPRYKIIEKKQPVAFWCNPISGHNTLYWYLQNLGQGPELLIRYENEEAVDDSQLPKDRFSAERLKGVDSTLKIQPAELGDSAVYLCASSPQGLEGRTDTQYFGPGTRLTVL.